This TCR beta chain derives from a study of T cell responses to AZD1222 COVID-19 vaccine. Findings and limits, study-wide: Spike-wide coverage was observed for vaccine-associated CD4 TCRs, with dominant responses at 160-218 and 743-854.

V trimming: 2 bases; J trimming: 7 bases; junction bases outside the gene matches: 5. The CDR3 covers 15 residues. From germline, CDR1 is KGHSY and CDR2 FQNENV. This table comes from immunoSEQ multiplex PCR, and its TCRdb copy is limited to in-frame clones, with some not included. The table records about 79,000 clones, 92% of them present only once. For this clone: The antigen is unknown.

J is TRBJ1-6 and V is TRBV16, with 7 bases aligning to TRBD1. The sequences come from peripheral blood, collected on day 0 of MenACWY control vaccination. This TCR was sampled from an adult in good health. In DNA, the CDR3 is TGTGCCAGCAGCCAACAGGGACAGACAAATTCACCCCTCCACTTT. Its protein product is CASSQQGQTNSPLHF.